This T cell receptor beta chain was found in a study of T cell changes during pregnancy in multiple sclerosis (dated by TCRdb to about 2019). Broadly, across the study: Changes in the T cell repertoire over the course of pregnancy were examined in this study in women with multiple sclerosis.

Receptors were amplified or captured by the immunoSEQ multiplex PCR assay. The immuneACCESS repertoire file appears here via TCRdb, limited to in-frame rearrangements. These files lack a portion of the clones; in checked studies, under half of the deficit traces to unresolved V genes, and the cause of the others is not known. The sample profile shows 55,000 to 80,000 clones; 85% to 90% of them were found once. The top ten clonotypes cover 9.5% of the sample. Note on this clone: What this receptor recognizes is not known. Qualities for individual bases were not recorded, and no much larger clone is one base off.

V sheds 5 bases and J sheds 4 bases, leaving 14 bases between their ends. Taken from cysteine to phenylalanine, the CDR3 has 13 residues. Only the CDR3 part of the read is kept: 39 bases, read in frame from the first base. The germline V gene (reference sequence) specifies GTSNPN as CDR1 and SVGIG as CDR2. This sample comprised peripheral blood, obtained after pregnancy. Rearrangement joined TRBV30 to TRBJ1-2, with TRBD1 perhaps the D gene, on 5 matching bases. The sequence came from a female donor in good health, enrolled as a control in a pregnancy study. In nucleotides, the sequence is TGTGCCTGGTCAGACAGTCTGCTCTATGGCTACACCTTC. The encoded protein is CAWSDSLLYGYTF.